Presented here are 7 T cell receptor beta chains from one specimen sequenced in a study of shared clonotypes between healthy human individuals. Sequencing was performed with immunoSEQ multiplex PCR; in TCRdb, only in-frame clones are kept and a portion is missing. The sample lists about 460,000 clones, 75% to 80% occurring once. Input material: PBMCs. The receptors originated from a woman between 40 and 50 years old in good health. Some clones in this sample may be carry-over from other donors' samples.

V is TRBV25-1 and J is TRBJ1-4; D perhaps matches TRBD1 (6 bases). Per the germline V gene, CDR1 is MGHDK and CDR2 is SYGVNS. This CDR3 comprises 15 residues. With 3 bases removed from V and 7 bases from J, the gap between germline ends came to 15 bases. Written as DNA, the CDR3 is TGTGCCAGCAGTGATGTGGGGGCACGAACTGAAAAACTGTTTTTT. It translates to CASSDVGARTEKLFF.

J is TRBJ2-7 and V is TRBV6-1; D is perhaps TRBD1 (7 bases). This CDR3 region has 15 residues. Germline CDR1 MNHNS, CDR2 SASEGT. Trimming removed 6 bases at V and 5 bases at J, with 20 bases between. CDR3 bases: TGTGCCAGCAGCCGACTAGGTGGGACAGAAAACGAGCAGTACTTC. It translates to CASSRLGGTENEQYF.

The CDR3 coding sequence is TGTGCCAGCAGTGGAACAGCCATGAACACTGAAGCTTTCTTT. Its translation is CASSGTAMNTEAFF. This chain connects TRBV6-1 to TRBJ1-1; D is ambiguous. The V gene lost 4 bases and the J gene lost 0 bases, with 9 bases spanning the gap. The CDR3 is 14 amino acids. Germline V gene lookup returns CDR1 MNHNS and CDR2 SASEGT.

Points on this clone: At one of its ends the junction is not consistent with the germline gene, which may arise from a read error. V usage is TRBV5-6 and J usage is TRBJ2-7, with unresolved D. This CDR3 is 11 amino acids long. Germline loops: CDR1 SGHDT, CDR2 YYEEEE. The DNA for the CDR3 is TGTGCCAGCAGCTCCCGTTACGGGCAGTACTTC. Its translation: CASSSRYGQYF. The variable domain in full, with the rest retrieved from reference TRBV5-6 and TRBJ2-7, is DAGVTQSPTHLIKTRGQQVTLRCSPKSGHDTVSWYQQALGQGPQFIFQYYEEEERQRGNFPDRFSGHQFPNYSSELNVNALLLGDSALYLCASSSRYGQYFGPGTRLTVT.

Regarding this clone: It differs at one base from a far larger clone, so likely a read error. The genes are TRBV28 and TRBJ2-1; TRBD2 is a possible D gene (7 bases). Germline V lookup: CDR1 MDHEN, CDR2 SYDVKM. The CDR3 runs 17 residues. CDR3 nucleotides: TGTGCCAGCAGTATAGGGGGGGCGTCGGGGTCGTCCCTGGAGCAGCTCTTC. As protein: CASSIGGASGSSLEQLF.

The rearrangement links TRBV7-2 to TRBJ2-3; 12 bases are a match to TRBD2. Germline CDR1 reads SGHTA; CDR2 reads FQGNSA. There are 18 residues in the CDR3. V gave up 1 base and J gave up 4 bases; unmatched junction bases: 9. The CDR3 is CASSLVLAGGPESDTQYF. In DNA, the CDR3 is TGTGCCAGCAGCTTAGTCCTAGCGGGAGGGCCGGAGTCAGATACGCAGTATTTT.

The J gene is TRBJ1-5, the V gene TRBV6-5; D perhaps matches TRBD1 (5 bases). Germline assignment: CDR1 MNHEY and CDR2 SVGAGI. V was shortened by 6 bases and J by 0 bases, with 9 bases between the two germline ends. CDR3 size: 14 residues. In DNA form, the CDR3 reads TGTGCCAGCAGGGGACGGTATAGCAATCAGCCCCAGCATTTT. Translation gives CASRGRYSNQPQHF.